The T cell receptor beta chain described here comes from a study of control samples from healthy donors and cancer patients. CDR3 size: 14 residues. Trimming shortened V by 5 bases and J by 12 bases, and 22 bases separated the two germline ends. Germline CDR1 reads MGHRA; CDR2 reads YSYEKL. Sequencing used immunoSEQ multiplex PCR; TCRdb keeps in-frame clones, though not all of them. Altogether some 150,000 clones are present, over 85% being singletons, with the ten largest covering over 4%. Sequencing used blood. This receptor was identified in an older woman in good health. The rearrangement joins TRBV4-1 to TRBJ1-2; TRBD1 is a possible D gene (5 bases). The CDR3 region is CASSYEQRGTENTF. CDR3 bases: TGCGCCAGCAGCTACGAACAACGAGGGACGGAGAACACCTTC.